This TCR beta chain was recovered during a study of blood T cell repertoires in COVID-19. The table came from immunoSEQ multiplex PCR; TCRdb's copy has only in-frame clones and leaves some out. This table holds over 150,000 clones, around 84% found once. Germline-derived CDR1 and CDR2 are SGHRS and YFSETQ. The germline V and J ends were trimmed by 8 bases and 1 base, with 9 bases remaining between them. The CDR3 is 12 residues long. Sequences were obtained from peripheral blood. The V call is TRBV5-1, the J call TRBJ1-1; the D gene is possibly TRBD1 (6 bases). The sequence was obtained from a man aged 45-60 years with active or convalescent COVID-19. The CDR3 sequence is CASATGNTEAFF. Here the CDR3 DNA reads TGCGCCAGTGCGACAGGGAACACTGAAGCTTTCTTT.